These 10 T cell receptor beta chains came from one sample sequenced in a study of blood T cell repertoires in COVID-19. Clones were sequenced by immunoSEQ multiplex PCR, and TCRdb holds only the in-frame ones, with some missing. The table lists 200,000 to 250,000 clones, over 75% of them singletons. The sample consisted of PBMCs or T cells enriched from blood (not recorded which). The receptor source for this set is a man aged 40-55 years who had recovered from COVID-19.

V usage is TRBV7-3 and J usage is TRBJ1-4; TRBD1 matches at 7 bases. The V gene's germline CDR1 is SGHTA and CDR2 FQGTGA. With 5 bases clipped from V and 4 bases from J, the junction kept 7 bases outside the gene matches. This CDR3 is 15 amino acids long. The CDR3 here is CASSLTGQNNEKLFF. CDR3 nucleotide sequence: TGTGCCAGCAGCCTTACGGGACAGAATAATGAAAAACTGTTTTTT.

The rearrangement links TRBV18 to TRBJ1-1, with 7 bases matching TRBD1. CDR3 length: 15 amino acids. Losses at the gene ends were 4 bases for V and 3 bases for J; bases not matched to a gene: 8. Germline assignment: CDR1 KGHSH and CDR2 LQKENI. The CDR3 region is CASSRTGVTYTEAFF. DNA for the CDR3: TGTGCCAGCTCACGTACAGGGGTTACGTACACTGAAGCTTTCTTT.

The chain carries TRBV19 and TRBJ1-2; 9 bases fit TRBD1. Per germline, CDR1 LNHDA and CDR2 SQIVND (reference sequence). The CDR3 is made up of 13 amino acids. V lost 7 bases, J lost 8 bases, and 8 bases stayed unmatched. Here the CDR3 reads CASKGQGVGGYTF. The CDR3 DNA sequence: TGTGCCAGTAAGGGACAGGGTGTCGGGGGCTACACCTTC.

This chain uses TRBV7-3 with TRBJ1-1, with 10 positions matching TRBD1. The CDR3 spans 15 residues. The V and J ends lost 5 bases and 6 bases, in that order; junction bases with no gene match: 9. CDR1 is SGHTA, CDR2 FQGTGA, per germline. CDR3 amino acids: CASSSQGTGVSEAFF. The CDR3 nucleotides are TGTGCCAGCAGCAGTCAGGGGACAGGGGTGTCTGAAGCTTTCTTT.

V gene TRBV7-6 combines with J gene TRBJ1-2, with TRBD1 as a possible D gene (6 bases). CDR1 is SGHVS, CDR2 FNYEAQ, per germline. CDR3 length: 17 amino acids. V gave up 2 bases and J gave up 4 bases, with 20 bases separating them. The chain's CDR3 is CASSLSPGRGFSYGYTF. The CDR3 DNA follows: TGTGCCAGCAGCTTAAGTCCTGGCAGGGGTTTTTCCTATGGCTACACCTTC. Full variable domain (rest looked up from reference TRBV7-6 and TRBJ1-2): GAGVSQSPRYKVTKRGQDVALRCDPISGHVSLYWYRQALGQGPEFLTYFNYEAQQDKSGLPNDRFSAERPEGSISTLTIQRTEQRDSAMYRCASSLSPGRGFSYGYTFGSGTRLTVV.

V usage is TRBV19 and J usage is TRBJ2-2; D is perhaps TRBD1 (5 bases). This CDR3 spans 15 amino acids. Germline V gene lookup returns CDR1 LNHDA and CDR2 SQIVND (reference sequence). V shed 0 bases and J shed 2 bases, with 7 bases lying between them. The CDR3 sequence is CASSIDRVNTGELFF. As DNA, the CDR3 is TGTGCCAGTAGTATAGACAGGGTCAACACCGGGGAGCTGTTTTTT.

The CDR3 reads CASSPGLAGNTGELFF. DNA of the CDR3: TGCGCCAGCAGCCCGGGACTAGCGGGGAACACCGGGGAGCTGTTTTTT. V is TRBV5-1 and J is TRBJ2-2; 12 bases line up with TRBD2. Germline V gene data show CDR1 as SGHRS and CDR2 as YFSETQ. V was clipped by 4 bases and J by 1 base; unmatched bases: 2. The CDR3 runs 16 residues.

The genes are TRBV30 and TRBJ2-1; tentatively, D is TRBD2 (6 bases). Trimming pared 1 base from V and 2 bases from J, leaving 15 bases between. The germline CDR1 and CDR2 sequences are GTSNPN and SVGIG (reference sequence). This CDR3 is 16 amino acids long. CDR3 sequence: CAWSDPTRKPYNEQFF. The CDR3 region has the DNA TGTGCCTGGAGTGATCCGACTAGAAAACCCTACAATGAGCAGTTCTTC.

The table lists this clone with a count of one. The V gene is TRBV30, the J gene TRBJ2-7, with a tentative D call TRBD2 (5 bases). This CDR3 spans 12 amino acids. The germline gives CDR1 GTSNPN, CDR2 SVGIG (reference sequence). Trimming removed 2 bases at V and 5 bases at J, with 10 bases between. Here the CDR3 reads CAWSQGSDEQYF. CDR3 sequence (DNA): TGTGCCTGGAGTCAAGGGAGTGACGAGCAGTACTTC.

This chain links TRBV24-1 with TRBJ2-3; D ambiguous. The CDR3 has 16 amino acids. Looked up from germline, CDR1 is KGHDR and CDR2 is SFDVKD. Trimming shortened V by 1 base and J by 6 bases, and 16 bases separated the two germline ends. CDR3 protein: CATSDLDSQNPDTQYF. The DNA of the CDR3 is TGTGCCACCAGTGATTTAGACTCCCAAAACCCCGATACGCAGTATTTT.